This TCR beta chain originates from a study of CD8 T cells in Susac syndrome. TEMRA cells were FACS-enriched, unlike CD8+ and CD4+ T cells, which were negatively isolated. Remarks on this clonotype: Its specificity is unknown.

Between the trimmed V and J ends, which lost 2 bases and 2 bases, there was a span of 9 bases. In germline, CDR1 is MNHEY, CDR2 SMNVEV (reference sequence). This CDR3 has 14 residues. Random hexamers were used to reverse transcribe an amount of roughly 0.45 to 1 ug RNA. Amplification of the TCR beta CDR3 was carried out by immunoSEQ multiplex PCR, which spanned a total of 54 Vbeta and 13 Jbeta segments. Using its own MiXCR run on the immunoSEQ multiplex PCR reads, TCRdb lists one record per CDR3 protein. The sample carries 190,000 or so distinct CDR3 sequences, around 93% recorded once. Study-wide results and limits: By the study's own acknowledgment, its TCR sequencing and HLA analysis included relatively few individuals.

The sequencing input was CD4+ T cells from PBMCs. This receptor was taken from a human donor with multiple sclerosis. The chain couples TRBV27 to TRBJ1-1, with D perhaps TRBD1 (5 bases). The CDR3: CASSLVGGNTEAFF. In DNA, the CDR3 is TGTGCCAGCAGTTTAGTGGGGGGAAACACTGAAGCTTTCTTT.